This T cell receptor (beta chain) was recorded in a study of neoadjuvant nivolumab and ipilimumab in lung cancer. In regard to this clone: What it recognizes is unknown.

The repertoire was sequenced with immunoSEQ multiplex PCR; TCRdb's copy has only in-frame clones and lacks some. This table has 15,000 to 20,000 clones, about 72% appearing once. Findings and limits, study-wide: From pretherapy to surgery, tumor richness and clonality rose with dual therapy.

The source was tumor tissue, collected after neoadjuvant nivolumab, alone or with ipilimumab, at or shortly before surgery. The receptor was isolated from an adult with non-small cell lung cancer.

The DNA for the CDR3 is TGTGCCAGCAGTTTAACAGGGTCCGGGCAGCCCCAGCATTTT. Translated: CASSLTGSGQPQHF. The J gene is TRBJ1-5, the V gene TRBV5-6, with D perhaps matching TRBD1 (6 bases). The germline V and J ends were trimmed by 5 bases and 7 bases, with 16 bases remaining between them. CDR3 length: 14 residues. Germline assignment: CDR1 SGHDT and CDR2 YYEEEE.